These T cell receptor beta chains were read from a single sample in a study of shared clonotypes between healthy human individuals. The protocol was immunoSEQ multiplex PCR, while the TCRdb copy is restricted to in-frame clones and leaves out a portion. The sample contains around 980,000 clones, 78% of which appear only once. Source material: memory CD4+ T cells from PBMCs. The receptors come from a young man in good health. Some clones in this sample may be carry-over from other donors' samples. CDR3s include the opening cysteine and the closing phenylalanine or tryptophan. A D gene is named only where the DNA matches it firmly. Clone sizes are given selectively: once, few, many, or a class where the clone is expanded.

clone_size: -; j_call: TRBJ1-2; d_call: -; v_call: TRBV7-6; cdr3_aa: CASSPRWDSRYGYTF; cdr3_nt: TGTGCCAGCAGCCCAAGATGGGACTCCCGCTATGGCTACACCTTC
clone_size: -; j_call: TRBJ2-2; d_call: -; v_call: TRBV7-2; cdr3_aa: CASSPEATITGELFF; cdr3_nt: TGTGCCAGCAGCCCTGAGGCCACAATCACCGGGGAGCTGTTTTTT
clone_size: -; j_call: TRBJ1-2; d_call: -; v_call: TRBV7-2; cdr3_aa: CASSLVGRSNYGYTF; cdr3_nt: TGTGCCAGCAGCTTAGTTGGCAGGAGCAACTATGGCTACACCTTC
clone_size: -; j_call: TRBJ2-1; d_call: -; v_call: TRBV19; cdr3_aa: CASSTRLGSYNEQFF; cdr3_nt: TGTGCCAGTAGCACGAGACTAGGATCCTACAATGAGCAGTTCTTC
clone_size: -; j_call: TRBJ1-2; d_call: TRBD1; v_call: TRBV29-1; cdr3_aa: CSVLPRGQGNYGYTF; cdr3_nt: TGCAGCGTTCTTCCACGCGGACAGGGAAACTATGGCTACACCTTC
clone_size: -; j_call: TRBJ2-1; d_call: -; v_call: TRBV18; cdr3_aa: CASSPGGLANNEQFF; cdr3_nt: TGTGCCAGCTCACCAGGGGGGCTAGCGAACAATGAGCAGTTCTTC
clone_size: -; j_call: TRBJ1-2; d_call: -; v_call: TRBV5-1; cdr3_aa: CASSLGSKEGRGYTF; cdr3_nt: TGCGCCAGCAGCTTGGGGTCAAAGGAAGGGAGGGGCTACACCTTC
clone_size: -; j_call: TRBJ2-1; d_call: -; v_call: TRBV7-9; cdr3_aa: CASSFSQVNEQFF; cdr3_nt: TGTGCCAGCAGCTTCTCCCAGGTGAATGAGCAGTTCTTC
clone_size: -; j_call: TRBJ2-1; d_call: TRBD1; v_call: TRBV7-2; cdr3_aa: CASKLTGDAYNEQFF; cdr3_nt: TGTGCCAGCAAATTGACAGGGGATGCCTACAATGAGCAGTTCTTC
clone_size: -; j_call: TRBJ2-1; d_call: TRBD2; v_call: TRBV7-2; cdr3_aa: CASSPRLAGVYNEQFF; cdr3_nt: TGTGCCAGCAGCCCTAGACTAGCGGGGGTGTACAATGAGCAGTTCTTC
clone_size: -; j_call: TRBJ2-3; d_call: -; v_call: TRBV7-3; cdr3_aa: CASSLTRENTQYF; cdr3_nt: TGTGCCAGCAGCTTAACGAGGGAAAATACGCAGTATTTT
clone_size: -; j_call: TRBJ2-5; d_call: -; v_call: TRBV7-9; cdr3_aa: CASSLAPTWETQYF; cdr3_nt: TGTGCCAGCAGCTTAGCGCCGACCTGGGAGACCCAGTACTTC
clone_size: -; j_call: TRBJ2-7; d_call: TRBD1; v_call: TRBV10-3; cdr3_aa: CAISGTTGSTYEQYF; cdr3_nt: TGTGCCATCAGTGGGACGACAGGGTCTACCTACGAGCAGTACTTC
clone_size: -; j_call: TRBJ2-1; d_call: TRBD2; v_call: TRBV6-1; cdr3_aa: CASSGYRTSGTLGTFF; cdr3_nt: TGTGCCAGCAGTGGCTACCGGACTAGCGGCACTCTAGGGACCTTCTTC
clone_size: many; j_call: TRBJ2-5; d_call: TRBD2; v_call: TRBV6-5; cdr3_aa: CASSRAGRGTETQYF; cdr3_nt: TGTGCCAGCAGTCGGGCCGGGAGGGGAACGGAGACCCAGTACTTC
clone_size: -; j_call: TRBJ2-5; d_call: -; v_call: TRBV11-1; cdr3_aa: CASSLPRDAETQYF; cdr3_nt: TGTGCCAGCAGCTTACCCAGGGACGCGGAGACCCAGTACTTC
clone_size: -; j_call: TRBJ1-1; d_call: -; v_call: TRBV18; cdr3_aa: CASSPRRALYTEAFF; cdr3_nt: TGTGCCAGCTCACCAAGAAGGGCCCTTTACACTGAAGCTTTCTTT
clone_size: -; j_call: TRBJ2-7; d_call: -; v_call: TRBV4-3; cdr3_aa: CASSRGTDSYEQYF; cdr3_nt: TGCGCCAGCAGCCGAGGGACTGACTCCTACGAGCAGTACTTC
clone_size: -; j_call: TRBJ2-3; d_call: -; v_call: TRBV11-2; cdr3_aa: CASSLGSVEDTQYF; cdr3_nt: TGTGCCAGCAGCTTAGGGTCAGTGGAAGATACGCAGTATTTT
clone_size: few; j_call: TRBJ2-7; d_call: -; v_call: TRBV5-1; cdr3_aa: CASRSPDSHSYEQYF; cdr3_nt: TGCGCCAGCCGTTCTCCGGACAGCCACTCCTACGAGCAGTACTTC
clone_size: -; j_call: TRBJ2-1; d_call: TRBD2; v_call: TRBV6-4; cdr3_aa: CARSTSGRYEQFF; cdr3_nt: TGTGCCAGATCGACTAGCGGGAGGTATGAGCAGTTCTTC
clone_size: -; j_call: TRBJ2-5; d_call: -; v_call: TRBV28; cdr3_aa: CASSSPALSETQYF; cdr3_nt: TGTGCCAGCAGTTCACCAGCGCTCTCAGAGACCCAGTACTTC
clone_size: -; j_call: TRBJ2-5; d_call: TRBD1; v_call: TRBV7-2; cdr3_aa: CASSIYRGRAETQYF; cdr3_nt: TGTGCCAGCAGCATTTACAGGGGGCGGGCAGAGACCCAGTACTTC
clone_size: -; j_call: TRBJ1-5; d_call: -; v_call: TRBV6-6; cdr3_aa: CASSYKYGQPQHF; cdr3_nt: TGTGCCAGCAGTTATAAGTATGGACAGCCCCAGCATTTT
clone_size: -; j_call: TRBJ2-7; d_call: TRBD2; v_call: TRBV6-6; cdr3_aa: CASSTPSGRESYEQYF; cdr3_nt: TGTGCCAGCAGTACCCCCAGCGGGAGGGAATCCTACGAGCAGTACTTC
clone_size: many; j_call: TRBJ2-3; d_call: TRBD2; v_call: TRBV18; cdr3_aa: CASSPGLAGGDTQYF; cdr3_nt: TGTGCCAGCTCCCCGGGACTAGCGGGAGGAGATACGCAGTATTTT
clone_size: -; j_call: TRBJ2-5; d_call: TRBD2; v_call: TRBV28; cdr3_aa: CASSLGGAGRRETQYF; cdr3_nt: TGTGCCAGCAGTTTAGGGGGAGCGGGAAGGCGAGAGACCCAGTACTTC
clone_size: -; j_call: TRBJ2-2; d_call: -; v_call: TRBV7-7; cdr3_aa: CASSLGLGNTGELFF; cdr3_nt: TGTGCCAGCAGCTTAGGGCTAGGGAACACCGGGGAGCTGTTTTTT
clone_size: -; j_call: TRBJ2-7; d_call: -; v_call: TRBV7-3; cdr3_aa: CASSLNPGYEQYF; cdr3_nt: TGTGCCAGCAGCTTAAATCCGGGATACGAGCAGTACTTC
clone_size: -; j_call: TRBJ2-7; d_call: -; v_call: TRBV6-1; cdr3_aa: CASSERTGVAYEQYF; cdr3_nt: TGTGCCAGCAGTGAAAGAACTGGAGTCGCCTACGAGCAGTACTTC
clone_size: -; j_call: TRBJ1-1; d_call: -; v_call: TRBV9; cdr3_aa: CASSVGPGGYTEAFF; cdr3_nt: TGTGCCAGCAGCGTAGGGCCGGGAGGTTACACTGAAGCTTTCTTT
clone_size: -; j_call: TRBJ2-7; d_call: -; v_call: TRBV6-6; cdr3_aa: CASRRHGVVHEQYF; cdr3_nt: TGTGCCAGCAGAAGGCACGGGGTTGTCCACGAGCAGTACTTC
clone_size: -; j_call: TRBJ2-5; d_call: TRBD1; v_call: TRBV6-1; cdr3_aa: CASRRDRRETQYF; cdr3_nt: TGTGCCAGCCGACGGGACAGGAGGGAGACCCAGTACTTC
clone_size: -; j_call: TRBJ2-7; d_call: TRBD1; v_call: TRBV5-1; cdr3_aa: CASSPGTGEDEQYF; cdr3_nt: TGCGCCAGCAGCCCCGGGACAGGGGAGGACGAGCAGTACTTC
clone_size: few; j_call: TRBJ1-4; d_call: TRBD1; v_call: TRBV29-1; cdr3_aa: CSVAGTGGFEEKLFF; cdr3_nt: TGCAGCGTTGCGGGGACAGGGGGGTTTGAGGAAAAACTGTTTTTT
clone_size: -; j_call: TRBJ2-1; d_call: TRBD2; v_call: TRBV5-1; cdr3_aa: CASSIGGVAGYNEQFF; cdr3_nt: TGCGCCAGCTCCATAGGCGGAGTAGCGGGGTACAATGAGCAGTTCTTC
clone_size: -; j_call: TRBJ2-7; d_call: TRBD1; v_call: TRBV6-1; cdr3_aa: CASSDPRTGPAEQYF; cdr3_nt: TGTGCCAGCAGTGACCCACGGACAGGTCCCGCCGAGCAGTACTTC
clone_size: -; j_call: TRBJ2-3; d_call: -; v_call: TRBV5-4; cdr3_aa: CASSVSSWQNTDTQYF; cdr3_nt: TGTGCCAGCAGCGTTTCGTCGTGGCAGAACACAGATACGCAGTATTTT
clone_size: -; j_call: TRBJ2-7; d_call: TRBD1; v_call: TRBV29-1; cdr3_aa: CSVVGTGTGIYEQYF; cdr3_nt: TGCAGCGTTGTTGGGACAGGGACAGGGATTTACGAGCAGTACTTC
clone_size: -; j_call: TRBJ2-3; d_call: -; v_call: TRBV4-2; cdr3_aa: CASSQDRVAADTQYF; cdr3_nt: TGTGCCAGCAGCCAAGATCGAGTAGCCGCAGATACGCAGTATTTT